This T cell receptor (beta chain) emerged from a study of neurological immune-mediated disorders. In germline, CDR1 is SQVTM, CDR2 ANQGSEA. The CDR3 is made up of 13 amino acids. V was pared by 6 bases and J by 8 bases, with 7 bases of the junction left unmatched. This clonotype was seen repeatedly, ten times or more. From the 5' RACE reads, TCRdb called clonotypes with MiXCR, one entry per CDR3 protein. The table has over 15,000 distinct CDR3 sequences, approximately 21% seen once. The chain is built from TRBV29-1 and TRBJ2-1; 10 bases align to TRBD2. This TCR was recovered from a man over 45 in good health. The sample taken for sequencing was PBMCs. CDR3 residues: CSVPSGSSDEQFF. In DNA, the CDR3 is TGCAGCGTACCTAGCGGGAGTAGCGATGAGCAGTTCTTC.